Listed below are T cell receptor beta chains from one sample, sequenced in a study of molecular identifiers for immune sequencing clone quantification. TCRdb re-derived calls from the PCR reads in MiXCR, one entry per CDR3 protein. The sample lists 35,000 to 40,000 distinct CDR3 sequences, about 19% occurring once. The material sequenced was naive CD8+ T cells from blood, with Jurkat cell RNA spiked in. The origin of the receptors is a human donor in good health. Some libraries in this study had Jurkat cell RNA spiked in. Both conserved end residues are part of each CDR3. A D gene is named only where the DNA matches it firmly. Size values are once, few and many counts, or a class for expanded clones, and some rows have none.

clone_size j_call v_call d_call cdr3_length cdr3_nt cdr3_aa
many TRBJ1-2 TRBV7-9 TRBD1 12 TGTGCCAGCAGAGACAGGGATGGCGGCTACACCTTC CASRDRDGGYTF
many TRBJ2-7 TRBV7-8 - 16 TGTGCCAGCAGCCTCCCTGGCGCTAGCGCTCTCTTAGAGCAGTACTTC CASSLPGASALLEQYF
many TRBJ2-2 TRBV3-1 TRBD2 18 TGTGCCAGCAGCCAACCTCCGGGACTAGCGGAGAACACCGGGGAGCTGTTTTTT CASSQPPGLAENTGELFF
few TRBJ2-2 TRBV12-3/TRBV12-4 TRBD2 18 TGTGCCAGCAGACCAGTCGGCCCGGGAGGGCCCTTCTCCGGGGAGCTGTTTTTT CASRPVGPGGPFSGELFF
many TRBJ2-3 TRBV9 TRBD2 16 TGTGCCAGCAGCGTAGCGTCTAGCGGGAGAACAGATACGCAGTATTTT CASSVASSGRTDTQYF
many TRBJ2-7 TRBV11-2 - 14 TGTGCCAGCAGCTTAGATGCGCCAGCCCCCGAGCAGTACTTC CASSLDAPAPEQYF
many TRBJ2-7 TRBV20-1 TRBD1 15 TGCAGTGCGCCCTCCCGACAGGGGCGTTCTTCCGAGCAGTACTTC CSAPSRQGRSSEQYF
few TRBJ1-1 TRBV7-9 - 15 TGTGCCAGCAGCTTAGGATATTCAGGACGTACTGAAGCTTTCTTT CASSLGYSGRTEAFF
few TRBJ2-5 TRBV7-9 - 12 TGTGCCAGCAGCCTTACGCTGGGGACCCAGTACTTC CASSLTLGTQYF
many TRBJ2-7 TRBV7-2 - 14 TGTGCCAGCAGCTTAGTCGACTCGACTTACGAGCAGTACTTC CASSLVDSTYEQYF
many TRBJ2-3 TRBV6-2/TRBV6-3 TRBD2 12 TGTGCCAGCAGTCTAGCGGGAGATACGCAGTATTTT CASSLAGDTQYF
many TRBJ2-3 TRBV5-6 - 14 TGTGCCAGCAGCTTGTCCGACTCCACAGATACGCAGTATTTT CASSLSDSTDTQYF
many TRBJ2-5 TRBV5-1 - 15 TGCGCCAGCAGCGAGGGACTCCAGCCGAGGGAGACCCAGTACTTC CASSEGLQPRETQYF
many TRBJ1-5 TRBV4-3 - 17 TGCGCCAGCAGCCAAGATTCTGCCAGCAACTTAGGGCAGCCCCAGCATTTT CASSQDSASNLGQPQHF
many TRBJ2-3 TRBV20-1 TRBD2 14 TGCAGTGGTAGCGGGGCTCGTGGCACAGATACGCAGTATTTT CSGSGARGTDTQYF
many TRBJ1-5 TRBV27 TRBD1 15 TGTGCCAGCAGTCAGGGACAGGGTGGTGCTCAGCCCCAGCATTTT CASSQGQGGAQPQHF
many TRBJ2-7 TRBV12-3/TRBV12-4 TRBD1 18 TGTGCCAGCAGTTTGCAGTTGATACTAGGACAGGGGGCCCACGAGCAGTACTTC CASSLQLILGQGAHEQYF
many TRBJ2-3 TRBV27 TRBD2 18 TGTGCCAGCATCCCGTATCCTAGCGGGAGAGATAGCACAGATACGCAGTATTTT CASIPYPSGRDSTDTQYF
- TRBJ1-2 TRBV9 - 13 TGTGCCAGCAGCGCAGGGACTACCTATGGCTACACCTTC CASSAGTTYGYTF
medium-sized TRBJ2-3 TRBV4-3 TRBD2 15 TGCGCCAGCAGTCTTAAGCGGGGTAACACAGATACGCAGTATTTT CASSLKRGNTDTQYF